This T cell receptor (beta chain) was sequenced for a study of CD8 T cells in Susac syndrome. The germline V gene encodes CDR1 MGHRA and CDR2 YSYEKL. The CDR3 contains 16 residues. With 0 bases clipped from V and 6 bases from J, the junction kept 8 bases outside the gene matches. With random hexamers, 0.5 to 1 ug RNA was reverse transcribed. TCR beta CDR3 was amplified by immunoSEQ covering 54 Vbeta and 13 Jbeta. MiXCR, run by TCRdb on the immunoSEQ multiplex PCR reads, gives a single entry per CDR3 protein. Of about 120,000 distinct CDR3 sequences detected, roughly 94% appear once; the ten largest clones hold approximately 0.1%. TCR beta from blood CD8+ and CD4+ T cells was sequenced.

The source is a human donor in good health. V and J are TRBV4-1 and TRBJ2-5; 9 bases are shared with TRBD1. The sequencing input was CD4+ T cells from PBMCs. The CDR3 is CASSQDGKDRGKTQYF. The CDR3 bases are TGCGCCAGCAGCCAAGATGGAAAGGACAGGGGAAAGACCCAGTACTTC.